This TCR beta chain was sequenced during a study of cytomegalovirus exposure and HLA in healthy donors. Whole-study context: About 80 million unique TCRs from HLA-typed donors made up an early data release.

Use of 60 Vbeta and 13 Jbeta primers characterized the PCR. Here immunoSEQ multiplex PCR was the method, and the copy in TCRdb shows in-frame clones only, minus some. The sample carries about 140,000 clones, about 82% recorded once. Trimming cost V 5 bases and J 8 bases; bases outside gene matches: 6. Germline values: CDR1 SGHAT, CDR2 FQDESV (reference sequence). The CDR3 totals 15 residues. Study outcomes and limitations: Later analysis found that TCR beta chains associated with HLA were more clonally expanded than other, equally common chains. Analyzed later, association rates of TCRs varied across HLA loci, with DRB1 most and HLA-C fewest. Confirmation was obtained in vitro that a few CMV-associated chains are specific for CMV antigens.

This clone is a singleton in its sample. As yet, its antigen is unknown. The TCR comes from a man in his thirties or forties in good health and CMV-seronegative. Sequences were obtained from PBMCs. V usage is TRBV11-1 and J usage is TRBJ2-1; TRBD2 matches 13 bases. The CDR3 protein is CASSLGTSGMDEQFF. The CDR3 DNA sequence: TGTGCCAGCAGCCTCGGGACTAGCGGGATGGATGAGCAGTTCTTC.